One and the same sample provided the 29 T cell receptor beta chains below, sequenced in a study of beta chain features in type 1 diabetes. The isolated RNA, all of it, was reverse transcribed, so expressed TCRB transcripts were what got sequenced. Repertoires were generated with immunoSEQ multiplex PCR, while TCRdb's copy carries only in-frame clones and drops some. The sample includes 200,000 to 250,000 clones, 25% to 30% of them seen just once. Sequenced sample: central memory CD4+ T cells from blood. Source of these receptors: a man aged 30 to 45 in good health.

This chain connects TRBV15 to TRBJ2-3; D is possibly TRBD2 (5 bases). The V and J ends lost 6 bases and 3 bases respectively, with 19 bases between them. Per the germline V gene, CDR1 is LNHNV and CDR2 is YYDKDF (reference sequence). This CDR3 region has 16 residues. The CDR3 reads CATRLFPGSITDTQYF. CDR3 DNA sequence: TGTGCCACCAGACTTTTTCCGGGAAGTATAACAGATACGCAGTATTTT. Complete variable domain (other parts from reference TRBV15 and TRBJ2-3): DAMVIQNPRYQVTQFGKPVTLSCSQTLNHNVMYWYQQKSSQAPKLLFHYYDKDFNNEADTPDNFQSRRPNTSFCFLDIRSPGLGDTAMYLCATRLFPGSITDTQYFGPGTRLTVL.

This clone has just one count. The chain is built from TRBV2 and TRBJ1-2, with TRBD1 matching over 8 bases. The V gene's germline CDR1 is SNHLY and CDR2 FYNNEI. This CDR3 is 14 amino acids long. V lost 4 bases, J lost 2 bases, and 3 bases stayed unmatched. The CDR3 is CASSGDRMNYGYTF. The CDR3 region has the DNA TGTGCCAGCAGTGGGGACAGGATGAACTATGGCTACACCTTC.

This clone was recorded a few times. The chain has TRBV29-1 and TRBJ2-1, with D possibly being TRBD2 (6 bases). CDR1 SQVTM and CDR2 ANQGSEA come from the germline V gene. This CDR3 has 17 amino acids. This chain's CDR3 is CSYCGLPILSLINEQFF. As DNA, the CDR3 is TGCAGTTACTGCGGACTACCTATCCTCTCTCTTATCAATGAGCAGTTCTTC.

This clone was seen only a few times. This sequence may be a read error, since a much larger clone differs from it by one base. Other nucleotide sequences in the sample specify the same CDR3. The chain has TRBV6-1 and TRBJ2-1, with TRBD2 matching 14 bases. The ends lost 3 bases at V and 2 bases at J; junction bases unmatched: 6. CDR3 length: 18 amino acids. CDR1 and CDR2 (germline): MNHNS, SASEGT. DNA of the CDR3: TGTGCCAGCAGTGATCGACTAGCGGGGGGGCCCGCCTACAATGAGCAGTTCTTC. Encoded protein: CASSDRLAGGPAYNEQFF.

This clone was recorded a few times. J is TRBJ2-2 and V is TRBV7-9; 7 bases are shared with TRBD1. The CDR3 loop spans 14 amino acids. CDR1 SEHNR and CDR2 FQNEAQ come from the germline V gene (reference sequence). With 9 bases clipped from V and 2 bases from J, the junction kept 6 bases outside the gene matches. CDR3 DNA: TGTGCCAGTGTAGGACAGGCCAACACCGGGGAGCTGTTTTTT. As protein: CASVGQANTGELFF.

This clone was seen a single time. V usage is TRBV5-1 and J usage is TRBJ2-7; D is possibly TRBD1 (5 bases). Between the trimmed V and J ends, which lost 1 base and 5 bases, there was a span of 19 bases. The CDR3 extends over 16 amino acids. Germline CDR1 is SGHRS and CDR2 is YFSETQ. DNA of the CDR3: TGCGCCAGCAGCTTGCGTTCTAAGGGGTTCCTCCACGAGCAGTACTTC. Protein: CASSLRSKGFLHEQYF.

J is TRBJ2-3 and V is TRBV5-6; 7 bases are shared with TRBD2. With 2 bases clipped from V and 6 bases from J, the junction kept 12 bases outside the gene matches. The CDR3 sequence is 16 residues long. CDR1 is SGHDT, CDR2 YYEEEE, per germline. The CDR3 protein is CASSLPPSKAGDTQYF. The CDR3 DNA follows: TGTGCCAGCAGCTTACCCCCCTCGAAAGCGGGGGATACGCAGTATTTT. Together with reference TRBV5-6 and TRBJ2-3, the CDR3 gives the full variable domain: DAGVTQSPTHLIKTRGQQVTLRCSPKSGHDTVSWYQQALGQGPQFIFQYYEEEERQRGNFPDRFSGHQFPNYSSELNVNALLLGDSALYLCASSLPPSKAGDTQYFGPGTRLTVL.

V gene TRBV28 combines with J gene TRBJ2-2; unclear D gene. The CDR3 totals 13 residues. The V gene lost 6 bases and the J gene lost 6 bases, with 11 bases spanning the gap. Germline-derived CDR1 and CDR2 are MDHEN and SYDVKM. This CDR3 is CASRPRGPGELFF. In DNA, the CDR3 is TGTGCCAGCAGGCCCCGTGGTCCCGGGGAGCTGTTTTTT.

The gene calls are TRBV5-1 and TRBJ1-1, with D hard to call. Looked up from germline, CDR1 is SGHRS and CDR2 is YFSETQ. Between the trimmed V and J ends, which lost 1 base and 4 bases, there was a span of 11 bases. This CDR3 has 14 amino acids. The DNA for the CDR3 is TGCGCCAGCAGCTTGAACTCACCGAGCACTGAAGCTTTCTTT. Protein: CASSLNSPSTEAFF.

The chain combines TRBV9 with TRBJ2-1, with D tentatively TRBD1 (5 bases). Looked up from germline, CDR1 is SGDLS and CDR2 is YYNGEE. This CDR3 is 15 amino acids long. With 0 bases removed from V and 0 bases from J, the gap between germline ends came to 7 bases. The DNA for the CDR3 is TGTGCCAGCAGCGTAGGACAGAGCTCCTACAATGAGCAGTTCTTC. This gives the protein CASSVGQSSYNEQFF.

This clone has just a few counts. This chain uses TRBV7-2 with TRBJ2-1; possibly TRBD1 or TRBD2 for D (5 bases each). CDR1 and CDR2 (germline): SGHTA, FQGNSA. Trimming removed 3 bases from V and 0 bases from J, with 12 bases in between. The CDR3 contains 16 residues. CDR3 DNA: TGTGCCAGCAGCTTTGGGGCGGGCAGCTCCTACAATGAGCAGTTCTTC. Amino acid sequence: CASSFGAGSSYNEQFF.

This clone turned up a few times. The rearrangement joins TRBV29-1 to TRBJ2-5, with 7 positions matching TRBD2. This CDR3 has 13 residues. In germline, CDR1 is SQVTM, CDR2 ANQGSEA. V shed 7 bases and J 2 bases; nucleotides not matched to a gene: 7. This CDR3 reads CSARRREQETQYF. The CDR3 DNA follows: TGCAGCGCTAGAAGGCGGGAGCAAGAGACCCAGTACTTC.

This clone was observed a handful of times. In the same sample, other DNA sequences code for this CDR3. The CDR3 sequence is CSAKWNTEAFF. As DNA, the CDR3 is TGCAGTGCCAAATGGAACACTGAAGCTTTCTTT. This chain joins TRBV20-1 and TRBJ1-1; D not resolved. CDR1 and CDR2 (germline): DFQATT, SNEGSKA (reference sequence). There are 11 residues in the CDR3. The ends were cut back, 6 bases at V and 1 base at J, with 6 bases in the middle.

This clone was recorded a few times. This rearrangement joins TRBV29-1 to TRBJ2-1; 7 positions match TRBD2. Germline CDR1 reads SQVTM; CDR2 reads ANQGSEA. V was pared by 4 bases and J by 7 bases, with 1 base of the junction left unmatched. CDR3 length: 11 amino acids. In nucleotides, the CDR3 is TGCAGCGTTGGGACTAGAAATGAGCAGTTCTTC. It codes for CSVGTRNEQFF.

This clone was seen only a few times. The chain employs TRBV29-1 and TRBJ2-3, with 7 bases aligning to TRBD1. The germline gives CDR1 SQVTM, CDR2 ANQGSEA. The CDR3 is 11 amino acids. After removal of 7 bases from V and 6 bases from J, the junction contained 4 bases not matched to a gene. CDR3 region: CSGDRVDTQYF. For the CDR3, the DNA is TGCAGCGGTGACAGGGTGGATACGCAGTATTTT.

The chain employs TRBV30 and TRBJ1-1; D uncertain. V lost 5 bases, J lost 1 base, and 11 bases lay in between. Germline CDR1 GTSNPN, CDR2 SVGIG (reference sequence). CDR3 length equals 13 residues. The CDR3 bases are TGTGCCTGGGCCTTGACGGCGAACACTGAAGCTTTCTTT. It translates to CAWALTANTEAFF.

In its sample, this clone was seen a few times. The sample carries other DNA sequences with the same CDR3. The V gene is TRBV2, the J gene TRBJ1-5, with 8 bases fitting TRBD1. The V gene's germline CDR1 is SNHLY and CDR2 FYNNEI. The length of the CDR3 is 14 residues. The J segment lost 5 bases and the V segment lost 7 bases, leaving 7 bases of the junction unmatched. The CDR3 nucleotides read TGTGCCAGCATTCCCGACAGGGGACATCAGCCCCAGCATTTT. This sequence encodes CASIPDRGHQPQHF.

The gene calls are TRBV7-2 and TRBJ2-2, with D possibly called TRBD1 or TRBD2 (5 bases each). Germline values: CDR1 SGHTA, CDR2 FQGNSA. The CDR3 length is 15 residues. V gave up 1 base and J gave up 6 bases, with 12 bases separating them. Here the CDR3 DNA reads TGTGCCAGCAGCTTAGGAGGGGTTAATCCCGGGGAGCTGTTTTTT. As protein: CASSLGGVNPGELFF. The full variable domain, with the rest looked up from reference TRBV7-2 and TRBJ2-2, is GAGVSQSPSNKVTEKGKDVELRCDPISGHTALYWYRQSLGQGLEFLIYFQGNSAPDKSGLPSDRFSAERTGGSVSTLTIQRTQQEDSAVYLCASSLGGVNPGELFFGEGSRLTVL.

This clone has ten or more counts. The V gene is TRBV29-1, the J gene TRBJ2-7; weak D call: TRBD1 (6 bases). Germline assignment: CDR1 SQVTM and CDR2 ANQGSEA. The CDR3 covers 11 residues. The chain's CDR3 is CSVEDNGTPVV. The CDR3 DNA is TGCAGCGTTGAAGATAATGGGACACCGGTAGTT.

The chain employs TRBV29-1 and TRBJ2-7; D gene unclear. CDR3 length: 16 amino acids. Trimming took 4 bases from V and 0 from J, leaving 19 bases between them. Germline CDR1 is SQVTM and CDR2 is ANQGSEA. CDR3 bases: TGCAGCGTTGTTCGGGCAGTCACCTCAAGCTCCTACGAGCAGTACTTC. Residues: CSVVRAVTSSSYEQYF.

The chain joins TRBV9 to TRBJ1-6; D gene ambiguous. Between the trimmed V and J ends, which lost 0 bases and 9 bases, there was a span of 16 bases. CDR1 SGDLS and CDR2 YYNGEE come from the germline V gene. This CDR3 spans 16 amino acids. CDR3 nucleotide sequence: TGTGCCAGCAGCGTAGGGACCCAAGTTATGGGTTCACCCCTCCACTTT. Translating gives CASSVGTQVMGSPLHF.

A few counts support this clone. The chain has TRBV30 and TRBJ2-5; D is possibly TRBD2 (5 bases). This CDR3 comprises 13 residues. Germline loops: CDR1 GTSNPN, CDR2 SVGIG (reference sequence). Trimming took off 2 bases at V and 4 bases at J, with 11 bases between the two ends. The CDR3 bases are TGTGCCTGGAGTCCCCGCGGAGGAGAGACCCAGTACTTC. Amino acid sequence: CAWSPRGGETQYF.

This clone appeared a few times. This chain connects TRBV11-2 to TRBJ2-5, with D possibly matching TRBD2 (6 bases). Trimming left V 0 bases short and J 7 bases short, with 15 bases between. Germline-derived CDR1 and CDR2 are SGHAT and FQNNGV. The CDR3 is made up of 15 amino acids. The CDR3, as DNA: TGTGCCAGCAGCTTAGAGGCGGGGCCCCGGGGGACCCAGTACTTC. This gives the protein CASSLEAGPRGTQYF.

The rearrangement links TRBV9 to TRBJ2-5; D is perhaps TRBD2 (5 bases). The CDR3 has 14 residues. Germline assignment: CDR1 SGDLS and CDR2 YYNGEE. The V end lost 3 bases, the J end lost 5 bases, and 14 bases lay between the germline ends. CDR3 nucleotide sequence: TGTGCCAGCAGCGCGGGCGGGTCTCGGGAGACCCAGTACTTC. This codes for CASSAGGSRETQYF.

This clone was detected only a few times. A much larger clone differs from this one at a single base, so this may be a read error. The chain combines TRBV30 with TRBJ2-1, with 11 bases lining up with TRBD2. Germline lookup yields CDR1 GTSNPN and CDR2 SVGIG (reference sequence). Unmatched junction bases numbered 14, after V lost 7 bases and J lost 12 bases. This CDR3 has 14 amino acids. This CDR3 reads CAYSVASGGHRQFF. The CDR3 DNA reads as TGTGCCTACAGCGTGGCTAGCGGGGGGCATCGGCAGTTCTTC.

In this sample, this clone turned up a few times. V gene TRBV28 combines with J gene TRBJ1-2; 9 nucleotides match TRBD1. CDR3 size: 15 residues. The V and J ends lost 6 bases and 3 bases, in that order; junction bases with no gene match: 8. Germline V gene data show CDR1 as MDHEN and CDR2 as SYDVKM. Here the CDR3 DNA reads TGTGCCAGCAGACCCCCGGGACAGGGACACTATGGCTACACCTTC. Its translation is CASRPPGQGHYGYTF.

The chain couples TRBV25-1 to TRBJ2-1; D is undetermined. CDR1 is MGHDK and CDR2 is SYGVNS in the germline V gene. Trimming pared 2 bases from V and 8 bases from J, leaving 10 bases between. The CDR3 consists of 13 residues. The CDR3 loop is CASSEGNRDEQFF. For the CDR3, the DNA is TGTGCCAGCAGTGAAGGTAATAGGGATGAGCAGTTCTTC.

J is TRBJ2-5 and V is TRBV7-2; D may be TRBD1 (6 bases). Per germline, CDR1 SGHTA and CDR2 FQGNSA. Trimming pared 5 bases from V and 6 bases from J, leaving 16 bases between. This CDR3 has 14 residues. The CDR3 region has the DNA TGTGCCAGCAGCCTCAGGACAGACACGAAGACCCAGTACTTC. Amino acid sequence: CASSLRTDTKTQYF.

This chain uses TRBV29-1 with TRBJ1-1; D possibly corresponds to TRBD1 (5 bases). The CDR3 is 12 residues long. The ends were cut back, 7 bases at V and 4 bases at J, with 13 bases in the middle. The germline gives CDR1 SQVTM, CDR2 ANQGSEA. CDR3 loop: CSGKSGSTEAFF. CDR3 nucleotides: TGCAGCGGCAAATCAGGGAGCACTGAAGCTTTCTTT.